The 23 T cell receptor beta chains given below trace back to one sample, sequenced in a study of response to subunit inactivated influenza vaccine. From the RT-PCR reads, TCRdb called clonotypes with MiXCR, one entry per CDR3 protein. The sample holds about 650,000 distinct CDR3 sequences, around 15% seen once. Specimen: PBMCs from blood, collected around two weeks before vaccination. These receptor sequences come from a man aged 45-65 years who received an inactivated influenza vaccine.

The J gene is TRBJ2-2, the V gene TRBV14, with D uncertain. Between the trimmed V and J ends, which lost 0 bases and 4 bases, there was a span of 9 bases. From germline, CDR1 is SGHDN and CDR2 FVKESK. This CDR3 comprises 15 residues. The CDR3 is CASSQDDLFTGELFF. The CDR3 DNA is TGTGCCAGCAGCCAAGATGATCTCTTCACCGGGGAGCTGTTTTTT.

This clonotype has more than one count but fewer than ten. This chain connects TRBV7-8 to TRBJ2-7; either TRBD1 or TRBD2 may supply D (5 bases each). Trimming took 5 bases from V and 1 from J, leaving 15 bases between them. The CDR3 has 15 amino acids. In germline, CDR1 is SGHVS, CDR2 FQNEAQ. The CDR3 nucleotides are TGTGCCAGCAGCCAGATCCGGGGCATTTCCTACGAGCAGTACTTC. This codes for CASSQIRGISYEQYF.

This clonotype was found a few times. The chain carries TRBV20-1 and TRBJ1-2; no clear D gene. Trimming cost V 1 base and J 4 bases, with 13 bases left between them. CDR1 and CDR2 (germline): DFQATT, SNEGSKA (reference sequence). The CDR3 runs to 14 residues. The DNA for the CDR3 is TGCAGTGCTAGAGGCGTGGGTTTCTTCTATGGCTACACCTTC. It codes for CSARGVGFFYGYTF.

There are a few counts of this clonotype. The gene calls are TRBV5-5 and TRBJ1-1; 7 positions agree with TRBD1. The CDR3 has 16 residues. Trimming took 4 bases from V and 1 from J; bases not matched to a gene: 10. CDR1 SGHKS and CDR2 YYEKEE come from the germline V gene (reference sequence). CDR3 bases: TGTGCCAGCAGCGCGCCGACAGGGCGGGGGAACACTGAAGCTTTCTTT. It translates to CASSAPTGRGNTEAFF.

This chain links TRBV28 with TRBJ1-1, with D maybe TRBD1 (5 bases). The V gene's germline CDR1 is MDHEN and CDR2 SYDVKM. The CDR3 totals 13 residues. V lost 6 bases to trimming and J lost 1 base, with 9 bases between them. In DNA form, the CDR3 reads TGTGCCAGCAGGGGGCTCAAGAACACTGAAGCTTTCTTT. Translated, it gives CASRGLKNTEAFF.

This clonotype was counted at least ten times. This chain links TRBV12-3 or TRBV12-4 with TRBJ2-3; no clear D gene. Deletions cut 8 bases from V and 6 bases from J, with 9 bases between. The CDR3 loop spans 11 amino acids. The CDR3 is CASGRLDTQYF. The CDR3 DNA follows: TGTGCCAGCGGACGGCTTGATACGCAGTATTTT.

V is TRBV27 and J is TRBJ2-3; tentative D call: TRBD2 (5 bases). CDR1 MNHEY and CDR2 SMNVEV come from the germline V gene (reference sequence). The CDR3 spans 15 residues. V was cut by 5 bases and J by 0 bases, with 12 bases left in between. The CDR3 here is CASSQRRDSTDTQYF. The CDR3 DNA follows: TGTGCCAGCAGTCAACGTCGGGATAGCACAGATACGCAGTATTTT.

The chain carries TRBV7-2 and TRBJ2-5, with 8 bases aligning to TRBD1. With 6 bases clipped from V and 4 bases from J, the junction kept 7 bases outside the gene matches. From germline, CDR1 is SGHTA and CDR2 FQGNSA. This CDR3 has 14 amino acids. CDR3 DNA: TGTGCCAGCAGTTTCAGGGGGCGCGTAGAGACCCAGTACTTC. It encodes CASSFRGRVETQYF. The entire variable domain, with the rest obtained from reference TRBV7-2 and TRBJ2-5, is as follows: GAGVSQSPSNKVTEKGKDVELRCDPISGHTALYWYRQSLGQGLEFLIYFQGNSAPDKSGLPSDRFSAERTGGSVSTLTIQRTQQEDSAVYLCASSFRGRVETQYFGPGTRLLVL.

This clonotype was seen ten or more times. The V and J genes are TRBV12-3 or TRBV12-4 and TRBJ1-4, with TRBD1 matching 8 bases. Unmatched junction bases numbered 8, after V lost 6 bases and J lost 5 bases. This CDR3 is 15 amino acids long. The CDR3 spells CASSRTGGINEKLFF. The CDR3 DNA reads as TGTGCCAGCAGCCGCACAGGGGGGATCAATGAAAAACTGTTTTTT.

This clonotype was counted a few times. The chain carries TRBV16 and TRBJ2-1; D perhaps matches TRBD2 (7 bases). Deletions cut 6 bases from V and 0 bases from J, with 12 bases between. Looked up from germline, CDR1 is KGHSY and CDR2 is FQNENV. The CDR3 runs to 15 residues. The DNA for the CDR3 is TGTGCCAGCAGAAAGGGGGGGAACTCCTACAATGAGCAGTTCTTC. This encodes CASRKGGNSYNEQFF.

In this sample, this clonotype turned up many times. V and J are TRBV29-1 and TRBJ2-1; D may correspond to TRBD1 or TRBD2 (7 bases each). The CDR3 length is 13 residues. Germline V gives CDR1 SQVTM, CDR2 ANQGSEA. Between the trimmed V and J ends, which lost 3 bases and 11 bases, there was a span of 17 bases. CDR3 sequence: CSVEFQGGDKQFF. CDR3 nucleotides: TGCAGCGTTGAGTTCCAGGGGGGGGATAAGCAGTTCTTC.

This clonotype was detected many times. V usage is TRBV20-1 and J usage is TRBJ2-4, with a possible D match to TRBD1 (5 bases). Deletions cut 6 bases from V and 6 bases from J, with 18 bases between. Per germline, CDR1 DFQATT and CDR2 SNEGSKA (reference sequence). The CDR3 has 14 residues. In nucleotides, the CDR3 is TGCAGTGCATCACAGACATTAAGGGGAAACATTCAGTACTTC. Translation: CSASQTLRGNIQYF.

This clonotype showed up just a few times. This chain joins TRBV9 and TRBJ2-2; no definite D call. This CDR3 has 14 amino acids. Trimming cost V 4 bases and J 0 bases, with 7 bases left between them. CDR1 and CDR2 from the germline V gene are SGDLS and YYNGEE. CDR3 residues: CASSIQSNTGELFF. In nucleotides, the CDR3 is TGTGCCAGCAGCATACAGTCGAACACCGGGGAGCTGTTTTTT.

The rearrangement uses TRBV6-5 and TRBJ1-1; maybe TRBD1 (6 bases). Germline-derived CDR1 and CDR2 are MNHEY and SVGAGI. V was shortened by 4 bases and J by 5 bases, with 14 bases between the two germline ends. This CDR3 has 14 residues. The CDR3 DNA follows: TGTGCCAGCAGTTTGGACAGCCGGGAGACTGAAGCTTTCTTT. Protein product: CASSLDSRETEAFF.

As to this clonotype: Given a much more abundant clone one base away, this may be a read error. This chain joins TRBV12-3 or TRBV12-4 and TRBJ1-2; D is possibly TRBD1 (5 bases). CDR3 size: 14 residues. Here the CDR3 DNA reads TGTGACAGCAGCCCCTCTGGGGGGGGTGGCGGCTACACCTTC. It is translated as CDSSPSGGGGGYTF.

This clonotype was seen many times. The gene calls are TRBV29-1 and TRBJ2-2; 8 bases align to TRBD2. The V gene end was trimmed by 1 base and the J gene end by 3 bases; junction bases not matched to a gene: 7. This CDR3 region has 16 residues. Looked up from germline, CDR1 is SQVTM and CDR2 is ANQGSEA. As DNA, the CDR3 is TGCAGCGTTGAAGCCGGGCGGGAGGTCGACACCGGGGAGCTGTTTTTT. Its protein product is CSVEAGREVDTGELFF.

A few counts support this clonotype. This sequence joins TRBV12-3 or TRBV12-4 and TRBJ1-2, with unresolved D. This CDR3 is built from 12 residues. V gave up 3 bases and J gave up 8 bases, with 10 bases separating them. CDR3 in DNA: TGTGCCAGCAGTTTGGGAGTGGAGGGCTACACCTTC. Its protein is CASSLGVEGYTF.

The chain recombines TRBV7-8 with TRBJ2-7; the match to TRBD2 covers 9 bases. Germline V gene sequence: CDR1 SGHVS, CDR2 FQNEAQ. With 1 base clipped from V and 2 bases from J, the junction kept 9 bases outside the gene matches. CDR3 length equals 17 residues. Here the CDR3 reads CASSLVRRAGGTYEQYF. The CDR3 coding sequence is TGTGCCAGCAGCTTAGTCCGACGAGCGGGAGGAACCTACGAGCAGTACTTC.

This clonotype was detected many times. The DNA of the CDR3 is TGCAGTGCTAGACGGCCCCCCGCCGGGGAGCTGTTTTTT. This encodes CSARRPPAGELFF. The chain carries TRBV20-1 and TRBJ2-2, with D uncertain. V was pared by 2 bases and J by 6 bases, with 10 bases between. CDR1 and CDR2 from the germline V gene are DFQATT and SNEGSKA (reference sequence). The CDR3 sequence is 13 residues long.

This clonotype was counted only a few times. This chain uses TRBV29-1 with TRBJ2-5; TRBD2 matches at 8 bases. V gave up 4 bases and J gave up 9 bases; unmatched junction bases: 7. This CDR3 spans 12 amino acids. The germline V gene has CDR1 SQVTM and CDR2 ANQGSEA. The CDR3 region has the DNA TGCAGCGTTGGGGTTAGCGGGGAATCCCAGTACTTC. It is translated as CSVGVSGESQYF.

This clonotype was seen a handful of times. The gene calls are TRBV7-9 and TRBJ2-5; the match to TRBD2 covers 8 bases. CDR3 length: 15 residues. CDR1 is SEHNR and CDR2 is FQNEAQ in the germline V gene (reference sequence). Losses at the gene ends were 0 bases for V and 5 bases for J; bases not matched to a gene: 5. The CDR3 loop reads CASSLAGLAGETQYF. In nucleotides, the CDR3 is TGTGCCAGCAGCTTAGCGGGGCTAGCGGGTGAGACCCAGTACTTC.

CDR3 in amino acids: CSGAEGTLVDTQYF. The CDR3 region has the DNA TGCAGCGGGGCGGAGGGAACCCTAGTAGATACGCAGTATTTT. The rearrangement joins TRBV29-1 to TRBJ2-3; D possibly corresponds to TRBD2 (6 bases). V lost 7 bases, J lost 5 bases, and 19 bases lay in between. The CDR3 is 14 amino acids. In germline, CDR1 is SQVTM, CDR2 ANQGSEA.

This clonotype was seen a handful of times. The chain carries TRBV4-2 and TRBJ1-1, with 8 bases identical to TRBD1. Trimming at V came to 0 bases and at J to 4 bases, leaving 4 bases not matched to a gene. The CDR3 contains 15 residues. Looked up from germline, CDR1 is LGHNA and CDR2 is YNFKEQ. The CDR3 protein is CASSQDGQGATEAFF. CDR3 DNA sequence: TGTGCCAGCAGCCAAGATGGGCAGGGGGCCACTGAAGCTTTCTTT.